This T cell receptor beta chain derives from a study of blood T cell repertoires in COVID-19 (TCRdb year 2020). Turning to the overall study: Samples from collaborators originated in the United States, Italy and Spain and spanned both the acute and convalescent phases of COVID-19. HLA class I and class II types, where available, came from metadata supplied by the sample provider rather than from assay-based typing. The material from the prospective study consisted of cDNA or gDNA derived from T cells, B-cell-depleted T cells, or PBMCs. The samples were drawn from two sources: the first 160 participants of the ongoing ImmuneRACE study, and 1,000 to 1,500 subjects contributed by 6 global collaborators. Sample metadata almost always included a de-identified subject ID, COVID-19 status, age in years and sex. The repertoires were released in a freely available public database intended as a resource for research on the immune response to SARS-CoV-2. Subjects who had been exposed to COVID-19, were actively infected with it, or had recovered from it provided the deeply sampled blood TCRbeta repertoires that made up the dataset. Paper-wide results and their limitations: The quantity of clinical and demographic metadata differed by source and by participant and was supplied without curation.

A second Seattle source provided samples from volunteer blood donors who had recovered from COVID-19. Whole blood was collected in K2EDTA tubes by collaborating institutions according to the institutions' own protocols. For TCRbeta analysis, collaborator samples were shipped as frozen whole blood, as isolated PBMCs, or as DNA extracted from either sample type. For this clone: Its antigen target is currently unknown. The record has no base qualities; no much larger clone is one base away.

Including the terminal cysteine and phenylalanine, the CDR3 comprises 13 residues. Only the CDR3 part of the read is kept: 39 bases, read in frame from the first base. A distance of 8 bases separates the germline ends of V and J, which lose 5 bases and 1 base respectively. The immunoSEQ Assay, a bias-controlled multiplex PCR, was used to amplify TCRbeta CDR3 regions from genomic DNA. Regarding the original processing steps: The number of nucleated cells in each sample was estimated from the amplification of reference gene primers within the assay. Sequence reads were collapsed and filtered to measure the absolute abundance of every unique TCRbeta CDR3 rearrangement. For each sample, productive Simpson clonality was calculated as the square root of Simpson's diversity index across productive rearrangements. Drawn from immuneACCESS, this table holds only the in-frame rearrangements with V and J called that TCRdb kept. Clones are partly lost; checked studies trace under half to an unresolved V gene and leave the rest unexplained. V and J calls and clone size come straight from that table; D and trimming were deduced from the DNA. This sample lists 150,000 to 200,000 clones; around four fifths were detected once. The ten largest clones represent more than 7.5% of the sample.

Recombination joined TRBV12-3 or TRBV12-4 with TRBJ1-1, with the D gene not clear enough to name. The sequence was collected from a man aged 35 to 55 who had recovered from COVID-19. Sequenced: peripheral blood. The nucleotide sequence is TGTGCCAGCAGTATTGGAGAGAACACTGAAGCTTTCTTT. This is translated as CASSIGENTEAFF.